This entry is about one T cell receptor (beta chain). This sample stems from a study of T cell changes during pregnancy in multiple sclerosis. Sequenced by immunoSEQ multiplex PCR; TCRdb stores in-frame clones only, minus some. Here the sample spans approximately 100,000 clones, 94% being singletons. The sequences come from peripheral blood, collected before pregnancy. This clonotype originated in a female donor with multiple sclerosis, enrolled in a pregnancy study.

CDR3 amino acids: CALRDRVYEQYF. Here the CDR3 DNA reads TGTGCCCTCCGGGACAGGGTTTACGAGCAGTACTTC. The chain recombines TRBV30 with TRBJ2-7, with 9 bases that match TRBD1. The CDR3 is made up of 12 amino acids. V shed 8 bases and J 4 bases; nucleotides not matched to a gene: 6. Germline loops: CDR1 GTSNPN, CDR2 SVGIG (reference sequence).